This T cell receptor beta chain was captured by sequencing in a study of shared clonotypes between healthy human individuals. Findings and limits, study-wide: Naive subsets tended to show greater estimated richness than memory subsets. Around 5% was the fraction of naive CD4 clonotypes found shared across a few donors.

The assay ran at deep level. TCRdb keeps only in-frame clones here, not all; method: immunoSEQ multiplex PCR. The repertoire holds about 2,500,000 clones, with over 85% as singletons. Both subsets, CD45RA+ naive and CD45RA-negative memory, were split from the CD4+ cells. Details on this clone: Its specificity is not known. Because the CDR3's place on the DNA is in doubt, the DNA is left out and the CDR3 is given as listed by TCRdb.

The sequencing input was naive CD4+ T cells sorted from blood. Sample subset: CD45RA+ positively selected. This receptor was obtained from a man aged 18-30 years in good health.

The CDR3 loop is CASSSSTGAVGNQPQHF. The rearrangement links TRBV27 to TRBJ1-5. With termini counted, the CDR3 has 17 amino acids. Per the germline V gene, CDR1 is MNHEY and CDR2 is SMNVEV (reference sequence).